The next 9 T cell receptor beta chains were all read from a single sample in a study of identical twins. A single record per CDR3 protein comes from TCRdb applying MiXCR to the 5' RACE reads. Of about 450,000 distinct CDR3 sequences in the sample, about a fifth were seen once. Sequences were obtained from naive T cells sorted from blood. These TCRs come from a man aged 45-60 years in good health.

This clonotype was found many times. The CDR3 coding sequence is TGCAGTGCTAGAGTTACACAGAACACCGGGGAGCTGTTTTTT. Translating it yields CSARVTQNTGELFF. V gene TRBV20-1 combines with J gene TRBJ2-2, with D unclear. CDR1 is DFQATT, CDR2 SNEGSKA, per germline (reference sequence). The CDR3 sequence is 14 residues long. The V and J ends lost 1 base and 1 base respectively, with 7 bases between them.

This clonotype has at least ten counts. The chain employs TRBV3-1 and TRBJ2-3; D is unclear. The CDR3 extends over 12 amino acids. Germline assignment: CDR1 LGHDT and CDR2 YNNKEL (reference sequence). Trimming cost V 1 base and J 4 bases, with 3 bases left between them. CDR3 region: CASSQVADTQYF. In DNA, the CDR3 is TGTGCCAGCAGCCAAGTCGCAGATACGCAGTATTTT.

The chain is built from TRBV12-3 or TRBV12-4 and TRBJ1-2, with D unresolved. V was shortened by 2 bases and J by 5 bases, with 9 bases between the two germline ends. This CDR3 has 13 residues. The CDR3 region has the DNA TGTGCCAGCAGTTTAATTGTGGCGTATGGCTACACCTTC. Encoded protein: CASSLIVAYGYTF.

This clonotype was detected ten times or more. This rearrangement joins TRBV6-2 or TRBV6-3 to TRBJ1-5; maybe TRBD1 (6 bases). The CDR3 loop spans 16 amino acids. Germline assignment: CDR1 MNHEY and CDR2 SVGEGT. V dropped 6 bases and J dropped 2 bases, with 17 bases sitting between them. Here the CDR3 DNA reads TGTGCCAGCAGGGGGATGAGCGGGGGCGGCAATCAGCCCCAGCATTTT. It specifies CASRGMSGGGNQPQHF.

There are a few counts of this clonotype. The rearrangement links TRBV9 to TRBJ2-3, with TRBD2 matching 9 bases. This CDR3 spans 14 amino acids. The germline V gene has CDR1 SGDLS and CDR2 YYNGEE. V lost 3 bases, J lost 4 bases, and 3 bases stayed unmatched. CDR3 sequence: CASSAGLAPDTQYF. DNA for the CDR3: TGTGCCAGCAGCGCGGGACTAGCCCCAGATACGCAGTATTTT.

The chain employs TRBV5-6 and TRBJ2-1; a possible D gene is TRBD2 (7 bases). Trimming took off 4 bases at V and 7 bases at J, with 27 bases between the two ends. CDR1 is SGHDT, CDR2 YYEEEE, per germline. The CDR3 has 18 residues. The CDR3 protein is CASSHRIRGASLQNEQFF. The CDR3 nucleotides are TGTGCCAGCAGCCACAGGATACGGGGGGCCTCTCTCCAGAATGAGCAGTTCTTC. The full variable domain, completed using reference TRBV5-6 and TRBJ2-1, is DAGVTQSPTHLIKTRGQQVTLRCSPKSGHDTVSWYQQALGQGPQFIFQYYEEEERQRGNFPDRFSGHQFPNYSSELNVNALLLGDSALYLCASSHRIRGASLQNEQFFGPGTRLTVL.

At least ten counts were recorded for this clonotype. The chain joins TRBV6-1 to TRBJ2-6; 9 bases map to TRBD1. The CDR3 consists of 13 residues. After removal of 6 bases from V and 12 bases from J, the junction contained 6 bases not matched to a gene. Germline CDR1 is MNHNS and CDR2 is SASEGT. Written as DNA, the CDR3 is TGTGCCAGCAGCAGGGGACAGGGAAGCGTCCTGACTTTC. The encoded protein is CASSRGQGSVLTF.

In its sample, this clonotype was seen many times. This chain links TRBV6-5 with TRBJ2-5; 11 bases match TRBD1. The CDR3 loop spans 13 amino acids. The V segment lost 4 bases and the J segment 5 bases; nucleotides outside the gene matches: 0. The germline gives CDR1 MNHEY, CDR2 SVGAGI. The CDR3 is CASSWTGGETQYF. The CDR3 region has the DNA TGTGCCAGCAGTTGGACAGGGGGCGAGACCCAGTACTTC.

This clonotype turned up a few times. The CDR3 bases are TGTGCCAGCAGCCAAACGGGAGGCGCCAGGCGGGAGACCCAGTACTTC. Amino acid sequence: CASSQTGGARRETQYF. The chain uses TRBV3-1 and TRBJ2-5, with 7 positions matching TRBD2. V lost 2 bases and J lost 5; bases outside the gene matches: 11. The germline gives CDR1 LGHDT, CDR2 YNNKEL (reference sequence). The CDR3 is 16 amino acids.